This TCR beta chain was identified in a study of T cells in Graves' hyperthyroidism and ophthalmopathy. Amplification of TCR beta CDR3 regions used RNA as the template. During a first-round RT-PCR of the TCR CDR3, the HTBI primer set was used. Each CDR3 protein gets one entry after TCRdb re-called the multiplex PCR reads with MiXCR. The data hold 550,000 to 700,000 distinct CDR3 sequences, with more than 45% observed a single time. Every diagnosis used clinical symptoms, serum thyroxine and TRAb, thyroid ultrasound and orbital computed tomography. The sequenced material came from peripheral blood or thyroid tissue (not recorded which). The sequence was obtained from an adult woman with Graves' disease, either hyperthyroidism or ophthalmopathy (not recorded which).

The CDR3 DNA sequence: TGTGCCAGCAGCGTAGGGGTCGGTGGGAATTCACCCCTCCACTTT. Protein sequence: CASSVGVGGNSPLHF. The V gene is TRBV9, the J gene TRBJ1-6; D unresolved. Germline CDR1 reads SGDLS; CDR2 reads YYNGEE. This CDR3 region has 15 residues. Trimming left V 0 bases short and J 7 bases short, with 11 bases between.